These T cell receptor beta chains were read from a single sample in a study of cytomegalovirus exposure and HLA in healthy donors. Some clones are missing from TCRdb's copy, which holds only in-frame ones; the method was immunoSEQ multiplex PCR. Of 170,000 or so clones listed, 78% are singletons. The sample comprised PBMCs. These receptors were taken from a woman aged 45-65 years in good health and CMV-seropositive. CDR3s include the opening cysteine and the closing phenylalanine or tryptophan. The D gene is left open where the match is weak. Not every row has a clone size; where given, it reads once, few, many or a size class.

clone_size | d_call | j_call | v_call | cdr3_nt | cdr3_aa
. | TRBD1 | TRBJ2-3 | TRBV19 | TGTGCCAGTAGTATAGGGACAGGGGGGCCAGATACGCAGTATTTT | CASSIGTGGPDTQYF
. | . | TRBJ2-1 | TRBV19 | TGTGCCAGTAGTCCCTCGTCCTACAATGAGCAGTTCTTC | CASSPSSYNEQFF
. | . | TRBJ1-5 | TRBV6-5 | TGTGCCAGCAGTTCGGAGGGCCAGCCCCAGCATTTT | CASSSEGQPQHF
. | . | TRBJ2-5 | TRBV6-5 | TGTGCCAGCAGTAACGGGAACCGGGCGACCCAGTACTTC | CASSNGNRATQYF
. | . | TRBJ1-1 | TRBV7-2 | TGTGCCAGCAGCCCCGACAGGAACAAAGCTTTCTTT | CASSPDRNKAFF
. | . | TRBJ1-1 | TRBV6-5 | TGTGCCAGCAGACCCTCCAGGTGGAACACTGAAGCTTTCTTT | CASRPSRWNTEAFF
few | . | TRBJ1-1 | TRBV7-6 | TGTGCCAGCAGCGCAGAACGGGGGGCAAGGGCTTTCTTT | CASSAERGARAFF
. | TRBD1 | TRBJ2-2 | TRBV6-1 | TGTGCCAGCAGCACGGGACAGATTGTAGGCGGGGAGCTGTTTTTT | CASSTGQIVGGELFF
. | TRBD1 | TRBJ2-1 | TRBV10-3 | TGTGCCACGCATCCGACGGGACAGGGTAACAATGAGCAGTTCTTC | CATHPTGQGNNEQFF
. | TRBD2 | TRBJ2-3 | TRBV4-3 | TGCGCCAGCAGCCAAGATTCAGGCCAGCGGGAGGGCCTGAGCACAGATACGCAGTATTTT | CASSQDSGQREGLSTDTQYF
. | . | TRBJ2-6 | TRBV30 | TGTGCCTGGAGAACAGGGATCAGCTCTGGGGCCAACGGCCTGACTTTC | CAWRTGISSGANGLTF
few | . | TRBJ1-2 | TRBV10-1 | TGCGCCAGCAGTGACGGGTTGTTCGGCTACACCTTC | CASSDGLFGYTF
few | . | TRBJ1-1 | TRBV6-6 | TGTGCCAGCAGTCCCAGGGGCCCTGGGGGCACTGAAGCTTTCTTT | CASSPRGPGGTEAFF
. | . | TRBJ1-6 | TRBV30 | TGTGCCTGGAGTGTACTCGGCACAAGGGGTTCACCCCTCCACTTT | CAWSVLGTRGSPLHF
. | . | TRBJ1-1 | TRBV7-2 | TGTGCCAGCAGGTTCCAGGGTGGCACTGAAGCTTTCTTT | CASRFQGGTEAFF
. | TRBD1 | TRBJ2-7 | TRBV27 | TGTGCCAGCAGTTTATGGGGGACAGGAACCTACGAGCAGTACTTC | CASSLWGTGTYEQYF
. | TRBD1 | TRBJ1-2 | TRBV6-5 | TGTGCCAGCTCACAGGGGGATGGCTATGGCTACACCTTC | CASSQGDGYGYTF
. | . | TRBJ1-6 | TRBV7-2 | TGTGCCAGCAGCTTAGGAGTCTTTAGGGGCATAAATTCACCCCTCCACTTT | CASSLGVFRGINSPLHF
. | . | TRBJ1-1 | TRBV7-2 | TGTGCCAGCAGCTTAGAAGGGAGCACTGAAGCTTTCTTT | CASSLEGSTEAFF
. | . | TRBJ1-2 | TRBV4-2 | TGTGCCAGCAGCCAAGGTCCCCCTGACGGGGATGGCTACACCTTC | CASSQGPPDGDGYTF
. | . | TRBJ2-7 | TRBV28 | TGTGCCAGCAGCCCTTCGGGGGAAGGCGAGCAGTACTTC | CASSPSGEGEQYF